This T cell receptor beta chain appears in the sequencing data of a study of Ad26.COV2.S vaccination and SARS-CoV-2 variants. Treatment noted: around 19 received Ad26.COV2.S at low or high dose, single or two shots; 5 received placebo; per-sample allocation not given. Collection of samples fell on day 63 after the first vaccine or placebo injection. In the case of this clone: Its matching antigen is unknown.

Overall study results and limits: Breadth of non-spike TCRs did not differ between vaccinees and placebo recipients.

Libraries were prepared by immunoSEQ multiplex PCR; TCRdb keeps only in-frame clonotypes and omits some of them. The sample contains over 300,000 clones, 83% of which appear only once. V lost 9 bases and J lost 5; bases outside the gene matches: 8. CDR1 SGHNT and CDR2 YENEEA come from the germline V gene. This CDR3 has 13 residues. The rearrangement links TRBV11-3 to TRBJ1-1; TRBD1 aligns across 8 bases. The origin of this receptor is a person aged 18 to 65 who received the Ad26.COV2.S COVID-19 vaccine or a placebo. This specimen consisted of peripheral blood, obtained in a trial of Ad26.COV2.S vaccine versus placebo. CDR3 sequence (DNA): TGTGCCAGGGTCAGCAGGGGGCGAACTGAAGCTTTCTTT. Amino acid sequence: CARVSRGRTEAFF. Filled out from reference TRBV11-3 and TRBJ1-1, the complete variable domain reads EAGVVQSPRYKIIEKKQPVAFWCNPISGHNTLYWYLQNLGQGPELLIRYENEEAVDDSQLPKDRFSAERLKGVDSTLKIQPAELGDSAVYLCARVSRGRTEAFFGQGTRLTVV.